The clone carrying this TCR beta chain was detected only a few times. The antigen remains undetermined. Additional DNA sequences in this sample encode the identical CDR3. Sequenced material consisted of expressed TCRB transcripts (all of the isolated RNA was reverse transcribed). Method: immunoSEQ multiplex PCR; TCRdb's copy keeps in-frame clones and lacks some. The table lists tens of thousands of clones, less than 55% of them singletons. This sample is drawn from a study of beta chain features in type 1 diabetes. Study-level information: Patients did not differ from healthy donors in age, gender or cell yield. Study-wide findings and caveats: TCRB CDR3s from Type 1 diabetes patients were moderately but significantly shorter in all four CD4+ subsets. When VDJ junctions were examined, type 1 diabetes patients showed fewer insertions and more deletions.

The trim removed 4 bases at V and 6 bases at J, leaving 13 bases unmatched. Per germline, CDR1 SGDLS and CDR2 YYNGEE. The CDR3 has 16 residues. It was one heparinised blood draw, averaging about 0.12 L, that each donor gave. The origin of this receptor is a man between 25 and 39 years old with type 1 diabetes. Sequenced sample: Tregs from blood. This rearrangement joins TRBV9 to TRBJ2-3; 8 bases are shared with TRBD2. CDR3 sequence (DNA): TGTGCCAGCAGCCTTTCCGACGGGAGGGTTGGGGATACGCAGTATTTT. It specifies CASSLSDGRVGDTQYF.